These T cell receptor beta chains were read from a single sample in a study of human T cells and chemical hapten exposure. TCRdb independently ran MiXCR on the 5' RACE reads; one entry per CDR3 protein. The sample has around 140,000 distinct CDR3 sequences; roughly 4% are singletons. The receptors originated from a female donor in good health. The CDR3 runs from the conserved cysteine through the conserved F or W. A D gene is named only where the DNA matches it firmly. For some rows the clone size is stated as once, few or many, or as a class when expanded; others skip it.

clone_size: many
j_call: TRBJ1-4
d_call: TRBD1
v_call: TRBV4-2
cdr3_aa: CATHGTGNEKLFF
cdr3_nt: TGTGCCACCCACGGGACAGGCAATGAAAAACTGTTTTTT

clone_size: many
j_call: TRBJ2-3
d_call: TRBD2
v_call: TRBV4-2
cdr3_aa: CASSQEYSGGADTQYF
cdr3_nt: TGTGCCAGCAGCCAAGAATACAGCGGGGGGGCAGATACGCAGTATTTT

clone_size: many
j_call: TRBJ1-2
d_call: .
v_call: TRBV7-9
cdr3_aa: CASSLMGRGRGYTF
cdr3_nt: TGTGCCAGCAGCTTAATGGGCAGGGGCCGCGGCTACACCTTC

clone_size: many
j_call: TRBJ2-7
d_call: .
v_call: TRBV20-1
cdr3_aa: CSARDPGRITYEQYF
cdr3_nt: TGCAGTGCTAGAGATCCGGGACGGATTACCTACGAGCAGTACTTC

clone_size: many
j_call: TRBJ1-1
d_call: TRBD1
v_call: TRBV20-1
cdr3_aa: CSAITGGAPGAFF
cdr3_nt: TGCAGTGCTATCACAGGGGGCGCCCCTGGGGCTTTCTTT

clone_size: .
j_call: TRBJ1-1
d_call: .
v_call: TRBV7-9
cdr3_aa: CASSSEIQATNTEAFF
cdr3_nt: TGTGCCAGCAGCTCGGAAATACAGGCAACGAACACTGAAGCTTTCTTT

clone_size: many
j_call: TRBJ2-7
d_call: TRBD1
v_call: TRBV15
cdr3_aa: CATSVRTGDGQYF
cdr3_nt: TGTGCCACCAGCGTAAGGACAGGGGATGGGCAGTACTTC

clone_size: many
j_call: TRBJ1-1
d_call: .
v_call: TRBV4-2
cdr3_aa: CASSQDLYREGTEAFF
cdr3_nt: TGTGCCAGCAGCCAAGATCTTTACAGGGAGGGCACTGAAGCTTTCTTT

clone_size: many
j_call: TRBJ2-7
d_call: .
v_call: TRBV6-6
cdr3_aa: CASSYSKDQRGYEQYF
cdr3_nt: TGTGCCAGCAGTTACTCTAAGGACCAGAGGGGCTACGAGCAGTACTTC

clone_size: many
j_call: TRBJ1-2
d_call: TRBD1
v_call: TRBV29-1
cdr3_aa: CSVVGQGYGYTF
cdr3_nt: TGCAGCGTCGTAGGACAGGGCTATGGCTACACCTTC

clone_size: .
j_call: TRBJ1-1
d_call: .
v_call: TRBV20-1
cdr3_aa: CSARGVREAFF
cdr3_nt: TGCAGTGCTCGGGGGGTCAGGGAAGCTTTCTTT

clone_size: many
j_call: TRBJ1-1
d_call: .
v_call: TRBV7-9
cdr3_aa: CASSPPIYTEAFF
cdr3_nt: TGTGCCAGCAGTCCGCCTATATACACTGAAGCTTTCTTT

clone_size: few
j_call: TRBJ1-1
d_call: .
v_call: TRBV9
cdr3_aa: CASSQGTLNTEAFF
cdr3_nt: TGTGCCAGCAGCCAAGGAACTCTGAACACTGAAGCTTTCTTT

clone_size: many
j_call: TRBJ2-7
d_call: TRBD2
v_call: TRBV20-1
cdr3_aa: CSARDGRGGAYEQYF
cdr3_nt: TGCAGTGCTAGAGATGGCCGCGGGGGGGCCTACGAGCAGTACTTC

clone_size: .
j_call: TRBJ1-2
d_call: .
v_call: TRBV7-5
cdr3_aa: CISVSEARGANYGYTF
cdr3_nt: .

clone_size: many
j_call: TRBJ2-1
d_call: .
v_call: TRBV11-1
cdr3_aa: CASSPIPTAELASYNEQFF
cdr3_nt: TGTGCCAGCAGCCCAATCCCAACCGCAGAACTAGCTTCCTACAATGAGCAGTTCTTC

clone_size: many
j_call: TRBJ1-2
d_call: TRBD1
v_call: TRBV20-1
cdr3_aa: CSAAPGQGFGYTF
cdr3_nt: TGCAGTGCCGCACCGGGACAGGGGTTTGGCTACACCTTC

clone_size: many
j_call: TRBJ1-1
d_call: .
v_call: TRBV12-3/TRBV12-4
cdr3_aa: CASSLGPPSSRGMVGRVTEAFF
cdr3_nt: TGTGCCAGCAGTTTAGGGCCTCCCTCTTCAAGGGGGATGGTGGGCAGGGTCACTGAAGCTTTCTTT

clone_size: .
j_call: TRBJ2-3
d_call: TRBD1
v_call: TRBV7-9
cdr3_aa: CASSLRQGAYTQYF
cdr3_nt: TGTGCCAGCAGCTTGAGGCAGGGGGCATATACGCAGTATTTT

clone_size: many
j_call: TRBJ2-2
d_call: TRBD1
v_call: TRBV5-1
cdr3_aa: CASSPTGATGELFF
cdr3_nt: TGCGCCAGCAGCCCTACAGGGGCCACCGGGGAGCTGTTTTTT

clone_size: many
j_call: TRBJ1-3
d_call: .
v_call: TRBV25-1
cdr3_aa: CASSEQTSGNTIYF
cdr3_nt: TGTGCCAGCAGTGAGCAAACCTCTGGAAACACCATATATTTT

clone_size: few
j_call: TRBJ1-1
d_call: .
v_call: TRBV11-2
cdr3_aa: CASSIDPNTEAFF
cdr3_nt: TGTGCCAGCAGCATAGACCCGAACACTGAAGCTTTCTTT

clone_size: many
j_call: TRBJ1-1
d_call: .
v_call: TRBV6-2/TRBV6-3
cdr3_aa: CASRKDWNTEAFF
cdr3_nt: TGTGCCAGCAGGAAGGACTGGAACACTGAAGCTTTCTTT

clone_size: few
j_call: TRBJ2-2
d_call: TRBD2
v_call: TRBV25-1
cdr3_aa: CASSRPPGSGGNTGELFF
cdr3_nt: TGTGCCAGCAGCCGACCCCCAGGTAGCGGGGGGAACACCGGGGAGCTGTTTTTT

clone_size: few
j_call: TRBJ1-4
d_call: .
v_call: TRBV21-1
cdr3_aa: CASSKAWQGGGNEKLFF
cdr3_nt: TGTGCCAGCAGCAAAGCTTGGCAGGGCGGGGGTAATGAAAAACTGTTTTTT

clone_size: many
j_call: TRBJ2-3
d_call: TRBD2
v_call: TRBV7-6
cdr3_aa: CASSQQAGTRLSITDTQYF
cdr3_nt: TGTGCCAGCAGCCAACAAGCGGGGACCCGCCTTTCGATCACAGATACGCAGTATTTT

clone_size: many
j_call: TRBJ1-1
d_call: .
v_call: TRBV29-1
cdr3_aa: CSGGANTEAFF
cdr3_nt: TGCAGCGGAGGGGCTAACACTGAAGCTTTCTTT

clone_size: few
j_call: TRBJ1-4
d_call: .
v_call: TRBV19
cdr3_aa: CASARGQGEKLFF
cdr3_nt: TGTGCCAGTGCCCGTGGGCAGGGTGAAAAACTGTTTTTT

clone_size: many
j_call: TRBJ2-2
d_call: TRBD2
v_call: TRBV7-9
cdr3_aa: CASSMTSPTTGELFF
cdr3_nt: TGTGCCAGCAGCATGACTAGCCCTACCACCGGGGAGCTGTTTTTT

clone_size: many
j_call: TRBJ2-2
d_call: TRBD1
v_call: TRBV27
cdr3_aa: CASSPGQGAAGELFF
cdr3_nt: TGTGCCAGCAGCCCCGGACAGGGGGCTGCCGGGGAGCTGTTTTTT

clone_size: few
j_call: TRBJ1-3
d_call: .
v_call: TRBV28
cdr3_aa: CASSLGGPGNTIYF
cdr3_nt: TGTGCCAGCAGTTTAGGCGGGCCCGGAAACACCATATATTTT

clone_size: many
j_call: TRBJ1-5
d_call: .
v_call: TRBV20-1
cdr3_aa: CSARMEVGSNQPQHF
cdr3_nt: TGCAGTGCTAGAATGGAAGTTGGAAGCAATCAGCCCCAGCATTTT

clone_size: many
j_call: TRBJ2-1
d_call: TRBD1
v_call: TRBV15
cdr3_aa: CATSRGQGSLGQFF
cdr3_nt: TGTGCCACCAGCAGAGGACAGGGAAGTCTTGGGCAGTTCTTC

clone_size: many
j_call: TRBJ2-3
d_call: .
v_call: TRBV5-1
cdr3_aa: CASSLGDYGTDTQYF
cdr3_nt: TGCGCCAGCAGCTTGGGGGATTATGGCACAGATACGCAGTATTTT

clone_size: few
j_call: TRBJ1-1
d_call: TRBD1
v_call: TRBV7-3
cdr3_aa: CASSPTGTGLPRAFF
cdr3_nt: TGTGCCAGCAGCCCCACCGGGACAGGGCTACCGCGGGCTTTCTTT

clone_size: many
j_call: TRBJ2-3
d_call: .
v_call: TRBV7-2
cdr3_aa: CASSLGLTSTDTQYF
cdr3_nt: TGTGCCAGCAGCTTGGGGTTAACAAGCACAGATACGCAGTATTTT

clone_size: .
j_call: TRBJ2-3
d_call: TRBD2
v_call: TRBV6-1
cdr3_aa: CASSGAGGADTQYF
cdr3_nt: TGTGCCAGCAGTGGAGCGGGGGGGGCTGATACGCAGTATTTT

clone_size: many
j_call: TRBJ2-7
d_call: .
v_call: TRBV5-1
cdr3_aa: CASSLDPQSSSYEQYF
cdr3_nt: TGCGCCAGCAGCTTGGACCCCCAGTCCAGCTCCTACGAGCAGTACTTC

clone_size: many
j_call: TRBJ1-1
d_call: .
v_call: TRBV11-1
cdr3_aa: CASSPGGVRMNTEAFF
cdr3_nt: TGTGCCAGCAGTCCCGGCGGGGTTCGCATGAACACTGAAGCTTTCTTT

clone_size: many
j_call: TRBJ2-5
d_call: .
v_call: TRBV5-8
cdr3_aa: CASSSGQWHGTQETQYF
cdr3_nt: TGTGCCAGCAGCTCGGGACAGTGGCATGGGACTCAAGAGACCCAGTACTTC

clone_size: many
j_call: TRBJ1-1
d_call: .
v_call: TRBV5-1
cdr3_aa: CASSRDNTEAFF
cdr3_nt: TGCGCCAGCAGCCGGGACAACACTGAAGCTTTCTTT

clone_size: many
j_call: TRBJ2-5
d_call: TRBD2
v_call: TRBV14
cdr3_aa: CASSPRLAGVEETQYF
cdr3_nt: TGTGCCAGCAGCCCTAGACTAGCGGGGGTAGAAGAGACCCAGTACTTC

clone_size: many
j_call: TRBJ2-6
d_call: .
v_call: TRBV4-3
cdr3_aa: CASSPYGGSISGANVLTF
cdr3_nt: TGCGCCAGCAGCCCCTACGGGGGCTCGATCTCTGGGGCCAACGTCCTGACTTTC

clone_size: many
j_call: TRBJ1-5
d_call: .
v_call: TRBV20-1
cdr3_aa: CSAREGVGQPQHF
cdr3_nt: TGCAGTGCTAGAGAGGGGGTCGGTCAGCCCCAGCATTTT

clone_size: .
j_call: TRBJ1-6
d_call: .
v_call: TRBV28
cdr3_aa: CASSPGTHDITLHF
cdr3_nt: TGTGCCAGCAGTCCCGGGACCCATGATATCACCCTCCACTTT

clone_size: many
j_call: TRBJ2-1
d_call: .
v_call: TRBV28
cdr3_aa: CASSRNWNEQFF
cdr3_nt: TGTGCCAGCAGCCGCAATTGGAATGAGCAGTTCTTC

clone_size: .
j_call: TRBJ2-5
d_call: .
v_call: TRBV29-1
cdr3_aa: CSVLNGGETQYF
cdr3_nt: TGCAGCGTCCTGAATGGGGGGGAGACCCAGTACTTC

clone_size: many
j_call: TRBJ2-3
d_call: .
v_call: TRBV12-3/TRBV12-4
cdr3_aa: CASSLGGRGVDTQYF
cdr3_nt: TGTGCCAGCAGTTTGGGTGGCAGGGGGGTGGATACGCAGTATTTT